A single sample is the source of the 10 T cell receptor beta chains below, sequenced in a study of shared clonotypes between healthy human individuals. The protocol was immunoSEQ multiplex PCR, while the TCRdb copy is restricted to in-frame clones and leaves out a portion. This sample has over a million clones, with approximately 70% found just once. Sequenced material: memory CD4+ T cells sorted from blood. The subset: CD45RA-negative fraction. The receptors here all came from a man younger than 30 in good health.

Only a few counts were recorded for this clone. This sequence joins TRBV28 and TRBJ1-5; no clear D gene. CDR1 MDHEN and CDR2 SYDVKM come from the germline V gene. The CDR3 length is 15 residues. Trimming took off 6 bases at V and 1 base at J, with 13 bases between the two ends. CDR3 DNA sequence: TGTGCCAGCAGCTGGAACTCTATCAGCAATCAGCCCCAGCATTTT. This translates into CASSWNSISNQPQHF.

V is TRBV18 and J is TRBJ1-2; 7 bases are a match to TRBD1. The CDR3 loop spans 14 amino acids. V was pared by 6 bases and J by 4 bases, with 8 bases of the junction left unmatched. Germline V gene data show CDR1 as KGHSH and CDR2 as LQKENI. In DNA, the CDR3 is TGTGCCAGCTCGCCCGGGACAGAGGGCTATGGCTACACCTTC. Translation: CASSPGTEGYGYTF.

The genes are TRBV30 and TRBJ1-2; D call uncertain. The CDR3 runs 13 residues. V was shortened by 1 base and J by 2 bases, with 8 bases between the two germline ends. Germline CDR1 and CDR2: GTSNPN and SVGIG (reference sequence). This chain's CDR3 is CAWSDGLNYGYTF. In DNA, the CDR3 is TGTGCCTGGAGTGATGGTCTGAACTATGGCTACACCTTC.

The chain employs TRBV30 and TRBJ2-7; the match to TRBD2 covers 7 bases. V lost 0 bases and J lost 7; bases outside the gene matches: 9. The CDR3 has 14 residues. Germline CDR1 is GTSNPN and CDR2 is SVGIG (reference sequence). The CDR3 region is CAWSVRAGEREQYF. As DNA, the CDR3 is TGTGCCTGGAGTGTACGGGCGGGGGAAAGGGAGCAGTACTTC.

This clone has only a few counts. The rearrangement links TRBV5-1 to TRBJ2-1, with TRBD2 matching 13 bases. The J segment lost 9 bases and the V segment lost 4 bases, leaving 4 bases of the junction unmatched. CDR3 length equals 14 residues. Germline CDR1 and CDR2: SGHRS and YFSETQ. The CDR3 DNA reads TGCGCCAGCAGCAGGACTAGCGGGAGTACTGAGCAGTTCTTC. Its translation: CASSRTSGSTEQFF.

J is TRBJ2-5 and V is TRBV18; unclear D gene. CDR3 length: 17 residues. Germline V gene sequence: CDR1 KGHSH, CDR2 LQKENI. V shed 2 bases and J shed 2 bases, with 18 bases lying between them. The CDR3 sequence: CASSPSRAELSQETQYF. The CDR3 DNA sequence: TGTGCCAGCTCACCATCCCGGGCCGAATTATCTCAAGAGACCCAGTACTTC.

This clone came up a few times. The CDR3 region has the DNA TGCGCCAGCAGCTTGCTGACAGGGGCAGGCTACACCTTC. Amino acids: CASSLLTGAGYTF. This chain connects TRBV5-1 to TRBJ1-2; 8 bases fit TRBD1. V dropped 1 base and J dropped 8; count of bases not matched to a gene: 4. CDR1 SGHRS and CDR2 YFSETQ come from the germline V gene. The length of the CDR3 is 13 residues.

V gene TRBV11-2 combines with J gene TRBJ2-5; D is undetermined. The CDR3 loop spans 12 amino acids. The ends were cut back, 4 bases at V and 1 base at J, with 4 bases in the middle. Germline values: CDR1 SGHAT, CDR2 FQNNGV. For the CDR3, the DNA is TGTGCCAGCAGCTCGGCCCAAGAGACCCAGTACTTC. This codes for CASSSAQETQYF.

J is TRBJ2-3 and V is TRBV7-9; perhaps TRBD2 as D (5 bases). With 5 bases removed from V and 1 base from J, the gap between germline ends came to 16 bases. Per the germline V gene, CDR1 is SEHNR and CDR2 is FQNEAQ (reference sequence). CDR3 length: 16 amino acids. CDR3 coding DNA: TGTGCCAGCAGCCCTTTGCCCGCGCGGGGCACAGATACGCAGTATTTT. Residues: CASSPLPARGTDTQYF. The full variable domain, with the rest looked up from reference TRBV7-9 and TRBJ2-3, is DTGVSQNPRHKITKRGQNVTFRCDPISEHNRLYWYRQTLGQGPEFLTYFQNEAQLEKSRLLSDRFSAERPKGSFSTLEIQRTEQGDSAMYLCASSPLPARGTDTQYFGPGTRLTVL.

CDR3 coding DNA: TGTGCCAGCAGTTTCAGGGGTGGGGATGAGCAGTTCTTC. This gives the protein CASSFRGGDEQFF. V is TRBV27 and J is TRBJ2-1; TRBD1 is a possible D gene (6 bases). The CDR3 is made up of 13 amino acids. The V and J ends lost 3 bases and 8 bases respectively, with 11 bases between them. CDR1 is MNHEY, CDR2 SMNVEV, per germline (reference sequence).